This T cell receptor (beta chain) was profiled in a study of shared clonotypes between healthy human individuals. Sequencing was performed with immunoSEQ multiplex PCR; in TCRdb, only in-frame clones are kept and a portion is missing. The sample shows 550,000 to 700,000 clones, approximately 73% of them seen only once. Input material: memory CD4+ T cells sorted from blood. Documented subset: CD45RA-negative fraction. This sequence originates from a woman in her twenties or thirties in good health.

In nucleotides, the CDR3 is TGTGCCAGCACAGAGGGGGGACACTCTGGGGCCAACGTCCTGACTTTC. Protein product: CASTEGGHSGANVLTF. This chain links TRBV7-3 with TRBJ2-6; the D gene could be TRBD1 or TRBD2 (6 bases each). V was pared by 7 bases and J by 0 bases, with 13 bases between. CDR1 and CDR2 from the germline V gene are SGHTA and FQGTGA. This CDR3 has 16 amino acids.